These T cell receptor beta chains were read from a single sample in a study of T cell responses to AZD1222 COVID-19 vaccine. Here immunoSEQ multiplex PCR was the method, and the copy in TCRdb shows in-frame clones only, minus some. Of just under 90,000 clones listed, about 91% are singletons. The starting material was peripheral blood, obtained on day 0 of MenACWY control vaccination. These receptors were collected from an adult in good health. The CDR3 runs from the conserved cysteine through the conserved F or W. Each record gives: V gene, D gene, J gene, clone size, CDR3 protein, CDR3 DNA. A D gene is named only where the DNA matches it firmly. Size tells how often a clone was seen (once, few, many) or the class of an expanded clone, and some rows leave it out.

V gene: TRBV6-2/TRBV6-3
D gene: NA
J gene: TRBJ1-2
clone size: NA
CDR3 protein: CASSYSGSYGYTF
CDR3 DNA: TGTGCCAGCAGTTACTCGGGCAGCTATGGCTACACCTTC

V gene: TRBV19
D gene: NA
J gene: TRBJ1-5
clone size: NA
CDR3 protein: CASSTQRQPQHF
CDR3 DNA: TGTGCCAGTAGTACCCAGAGACAGCCCCAGCATTTT

V gene: TRBV30
D gene: NA
J gene: TRBJ2-7
clone size: NA
CDR3 protein: CAWSVGSRGSYEQYF
CDR3 DNA: TGTGCCTGGAGTGTAGGCTCCCGAGGGTCCTACGAGCAGTACTTC

V gene: TRBV2
D gene: TRBD1
J gene: TRBJ1-6
clone size: NA
CDR3 protein: CASSGQGGKDSPLHF
CDR3 DNA: TGTGCCAGCAGCGGACAGGGGGGCAAGGATTCACCCCTCCACTTT

V gene: TRBV19
D gene: NA
J gene: TRBJ1-1
clone size: once
CDR3 protein: CASSMTKLEAFF
CDR3 DNA: TGTGCCAGTAGTATGACAAAACTTGAAGCTTTCTTT

V gene: TRBV6-2/TRBV6-3
D gene: TRBD2
J gene: TRBJ2-7
clone size: NA
CDR3 protein: CASSSPTSGGTYEQYF
CDR3 DNA: TGTGCCAGCAGTTCCCCCACTAGCGGGGGGACCTACGAGCAGTACTTC

V gene: TRBV2
D gene: NA
J gene: TRBJ1-3
clone size: NA
CDR3 protein: CASSGSEGLFYGNTIYF
CDR3 DNA: TGTGCCAGCAGTGGATCCGAAGGACTTTTTTACGGAAACACCATATATTTT

V gene: TRBV28
D gene: TRBD1
J gene: TRBJ2-7
clone size: NA
CDR3 protein: CASSSPGQGTYEQYF
CDR3 DNA: TGTGCCAGCAGCTCCCCGGGACAGGGAACCTACGAGCAGTACTTC

V gene: TRBV10-3
D gene: NA
J gene: TRBJ2-7
clone size: NA
CDR3 protein: CAISDGRTYEQYF
CDR3 DNA: TGTGCCATCAGTGATGGCAGAACCTACGAGCAGTACTTC

V gene: TRBV7-9
D gene: NA
J gene: TRBJ1-1
clone size: NA
CDR3 protein: CASSRTANTEAFF
CDR3 DNA: TGTGCCAGCAGCCGGACAGCGAACACTGAAGCTTTCTTT

V gene: TRBV19
D gene: NA
J gene: TRBJ2-7
clone size: NA
CDR3 protein: CASSIGQFSYEQYF
CDR3 DNA: TGTGCCAGTAGTATCGGGCAGTTTTCCTACGAGCAGTACTTC

V gene: TRBV2
D gene: NA
J gene: TRBJ1-2
clone size: NA
CDR3 protein: CASSLDVRYGYTF
CDR3 DNA: TGTGCCAGCAGCCTGGACGTACGTTATGGCTACACCTTC

V gene: TRBV7-2
D gene: TRBD1
J gene: TRBJ1-4
clone size: NA
CDR3 protein: CASSLTGGATNEKLFF
CDR3 DNA: TGTGCCAGCAGCTTAACAGGGGGCGCGACTAATGAAAAACTGTTTTTT

V gene: TRBV7-9
D gene: NA
J gene: TRBJ2-1
clone size: NA
CDR3 protein: CASSSTGQLNEQFF
CDR3 DNA: TGTGCCAGCAGTTCAACCGGGCAACTCAATGAGCAGTTCTTC

V gene: TRBV28
D gene: NA
J gene: TRBJ2-7
clone size: NA
CDR3 protein: CASSYPGTPFYEQYF
CDR3 DNA: TGTGCCAGCAGTTATCCCGGGACACCCTTTTACGAGCAGTACTTC

V gene: TRBV28
D gene: TRBD2
J gene: TRBJ2-1
clone size: NA
CDR3 protein: CAAAGGASYNEQFF
CDR3 DNA: TGTGCAGCAGCGGGGGGCGCCTCCTACAATGAGCAGTTCTTC

V gene: TRBV5-6
D gene: NA
J gene: TRBJ1-1
clone size: NA
CDR3 protein: CASSFGRVGTEAFF
CDR3 DNA: TGTGCCAGCAGCTTCGGCAGGGTGGGGACTGAAGCTTTCTTT

V gene: TRBV6-2/TRBV6-3
D gene: NA
J gene: TRBJ2-5
clone size: NA
CDR3 protein: CASSPGIQETQYF
CDR3 DNA: TGTGCCAGCAGCCCCGGGATTCAAGAGACCCAGTACTTC

V gene: TRBV6-1
D gene: NA
J gene: TRBJ1-1
clone size: NA
CDR3 protein: CASSEMDSYTEAFF
CDR3 DNA: TGTGCCAGCAGTGAGATGGACAGTTACACTGAAGCTTTCTTT

V gene: TRBV19
D gene: TRBD1
J gene: TRBJ1-1
clone size: NA
CDR3 protein: CASNPTGGADTEAFF
CDR3 DNA: TGTGCCAGTAACCCCACAGGGGGCGCCGACACTGAAGCTTTCTTT

V gene: TRBV7-6
D gene: TRBD2
J gene: TRBJ2-1
clone size: NA
CDR3 protein: CASSLGGRGGLYEQFF
CDR3 DNA: TGTGCCAGCAGCTTAGGCGGGCGGGGGGGCCTCTATGAGCAGTTCTTC

V gene: TRBV30
D gene: TRBD1
J gene: TRBJ1-3
clone size: NA
CDR3 protein: CACPRQGPFSGNTIYF
CDR3 DNA: TGTGCCTGCCCTCGACAGGGCCCCTTCTCTGGAAACACCATATATTTT

V gene: TRBV30
D gene: TRBD1
J gene: TRBJ1-2
clone size: NA
CDR3 protein: CASTIGQGAIYGYTF
CDR3 DNA: TGTGCCTCCACAATCGGACAGGGGGCGATCTATGGCTACACCTTC

V gene: TRBV7-7
D gene: TRBD1
J gene: TRBJ2-2
clone size: NA
CDR3 protein: CASSSDRGNTGELFF
CDR3 DNA: TGTGCCAGCAGCTCCGACAGGGGAAACACCGGGGAGCTGTTTTTT

V gene: TRBV30
D gene: NA
J gene: TRBJ1-1
clone size: NA
CDR3 protein: CAWSRGRDTEAFF
CDR3 DNA: TGTGCCTGGAGCAGAGGGAGGGACACTGAAGCTTTCTTT

V gene: TRBV20-1
D gene: NA
J gene: TRBJ2-7
clone size: NA
CDR3 protein: CSALAGGQYF
CDR3 DNA: TGCAGTGCCTTGGCGGGTGGGCAGTACTTC

V gene: TRBV5-8
D gene: NA
J gene: TRBJ2-7
clone size: NA
CDR3 protein: CASSLDRGSYEQYF
CDR3 DNA: TGTGCCAGCAGCTTGGATCGAGGGAGCTACGAGCAGTACTTC

V gene: TRBV4-2
D gene: NA
J gene: TRBJ2-1
clone size: medium-sized
CDR3 protein: CASSQERGGAYNEQFF
CDR3 DNA: TGTGCCAGCAGCCAAGAACGTGGGGGGGCTTACAATGAGCAGTTCTTC

V gene: TRBV2
D gene: NA
J gene: TRBJ1-2
clone size: NA
CDR3 protein: CASSEVGVDYGYTF
CDR3 DNA: TGTGCCAGCAGTGAAGTAGGGGTGGACTATGGCTACACCTTC

V gene: TRBV29-1
D gene: NA
J gene: TRBJ1-2
clone size: NA
CDR3 protein: CSVEVTLYGYTF
CDR3 DNA: TGCAGCGTTGAAGTTACGTTATATGGCTACACCTTC

V gene: TRBV7-2
D gene: TRBD2
J gene: TRBJ2-1
clone size: NA
CDR3 protein: CASRPTSGGSLYNEQFF
CDR3 DNA: TGTGCCAGCAGGCCGACTAGCGGGGGGTCCCTCTACAATGAGCAGTTCTTC

V gene: TRBV5-1
D gene: TRBD1
J gene: TRBJ2-2
clone size: once
CDR3 protein: CASSPTGATGELFF
CDR3 DNA: TGCGCCAGCAGTCCTACAGGGGCCACCGGGGAGCTGTTTTTT

V gene: TRBV6-5
D gene: NA
J gene: TRBJ2-7
clone size: NA
CDR3 protein: CASSPVYEQYF
CDR3 DNA: TGTGCCAGCAGTCCAGTCTACGAGCAGTACTTC

V gene: TRBV6-5
D gene: NA
J gene: TRBJ1-5
clone size: NA
CDR3 protein: CASQGGINQPQHF
CDR3 DNA: TGTGCCAGCCAAGGAGGGATCAATCAGCCCCAGCATTTT

V gene: TRBV5-4
D gene: NA
J gene: TRBJ1-4
clone size: NA
CDR3 protein: CASSLAGGGTNEKLFF
CDR3 DNA: TGTGCCAGCAGCTTGGCCGGGGGGGGTACTAATGAAAAACTGTTTTTT

V gene: TRBV24-1
D gene: NA
J gene: TRBJ2-5
clone size: NA
CDR3 protein: CATSAAGAGGTQYF
CDR3 DNA: TGTGCCACCAGTGCTGCGGGGGCCGGTGGGACCCAGTACTTC

V gene: TRBV18
D gene: NA
J gene: TRBJ2-7
clone size: NA
CDR3 protein: CASSPFGGGDYEQYF
CDR3 DNA: TGTGCCAGCTCACCATTTGGAGGAGGGGACTACGAGCAGTACTTC

V gene: TRBV5-1
D gene: NA
J gene: TRBJ2-5
clone size: NA
CDR3 protein: CASIRNPQGGWSQETQYF
CDR3 DNA: TGCGCCAGCATCCGAAACCCCCAGGGGGGTTGGTCCCAAGAGACCCAGTACTTC

V gene: TRBV6-5
D gene: TRBD1
J gene: TRBJ1-1
clone size: NA
CDR3 protein: CASRSDRGTEAFF
CDR3 DNA: TGTGCCAGCAGATCCGACAGGGGAACTGAAGCTTTCTTT

V gene: TRBV30
D gene: TRBD1
J gene: TRBJ1-5
clone size: NA
CDR3 protein: CASTTGNQPQHF
CDR3 DNA: TGTGCCTCCACGACAGGGAATCAGCCCCAGCATTTT

V gene: TRBV18
D gene: TRBD1
J gene: TRBJ2-7
clone size: NA
CDR3 protein: CASSPRGTGVSYEQYF
CDR3 DNA: TGTGCCAGCTCACCACGCGGGACAGGGGTCTCCTACGAGCAGTACTTC

V gene: TRBV7-2
D gene: TRBD2
J gene: TRBJ2-7
clone size: NA
CDR3 protein: CASSSLAGSSYEQYF
CDR3 DNA: TGTGCCAGCAGTTCACTAGCGGGGAGCTCCTACGAGCAGTACTTC

V gene: TRBV6-2/TRBV6-3
D gene: NA
J gene: TRBJ1-1
clone size: NA
CDR3 protein: CASSYSSSGRLGSAAEAFF
CDR3 DNA: TGTGCCAGCAGTTACTCGAGCTCGGGGCGGCTCGGCTCGGCGGCTGAAGCTTTCTTT

V gene: TRBV28
D gene: TRBD1
J gene: TRBJ1-2
clone size: NA
CDR3 protein: CASFGTGKSYTF
CDR3 DNA: TGTGCCAGCTTTGGGACAGGGAAGAGCTACACCTTC

V gene: TRBV27
D gene: TRBD1
J gene: TRBJ1-2
clone size: NA
CDR3 protein: CASSLDRTGHGYTF
CDR3 DNA: TGTGCCAGCAGTTTAGACCGGACAGGGCATGGCTACACCTTC

V gene: TRBV19
D gene: TRBD1
J gene: TRBJ2-1
clone size: NA
CDR3 protein: CASSIGGGTGKYNEQFF
CDR3 DNA: TGTGCCAGTAGTATAGGCGGAGGGACAGGGAAATACAATGAGCAGTTCTTC

V gene: TRBV28
D gene: NA
J gene: TRBJ1-5
clone size: NA
CDR3 protein: CASSFEVQPQHF
CDR3 DNA: TGTGCCAGCAGTTTTGAAGTCCAGCCCCAGCATTTT

V gene: TRBV4-1
D gene: TRBD1
J gene: TRBJ1-2
clone size: NA
CDR3 protein: CASSQDLDRFSGYTF
CDR3 DNA: TGCGCCAGCAGCCAAGATTTGGACAGGTTCTCTGGCTACACCTTC

V gene: TRBV19
D gene: NA
J gene: TRBJ1-6
clone size: NA
CDR3 protein: CASSRAGTWESPLHF
CDR3 DNA: TGTGCCAGTAGTAGAGCCGGGACTTGGGAGTCACCCCTCCACTTT

V gene: TRBV19
D gene: NA
J gene: TRBJ1-5
clone size: NA
CDR3 protein: CASSTRRDSNQPQHF
CDR3 DNA: TGTGCCAGTAGTACCAGACGGGATAGCAATCAGCCCCAGCATTTT

V gene: TRBV7-3
D gene: NA
J gene: TRBJ2-7
clone size: NA
CDR3 protein: CASSLTGASYEQYF
CDR3 DNA: TGTGCCAGCAGCCTAACGGGGGCCTCCTACGAGCAATACTTC

V gene: TRBV2
D gene: NA
J gene: TRBJ1-3
clone size: NA
CDR3 protein: CASRETVTGNTIYF
CDR3 DNA: TGTGCCAGCAGAGAAACAGTAACTGGAAACACCATATATTTT

V gene: TRBV13
D gene: NA
J gene: TRBJ2-3
clone size: NA
CDR3 protein: CASSRGPPQLGTDTQYF
CDR3 DNA: TGTGCCAGCAGCCGGGGACCTCCGCAGTTGGGCACAGATACGCAGTATTTT

V gene: TRBV5-1
D gene: NA
J gene: TRBJ1-1
clone size: NA
CDR3 protein: CASSLGAGEGTEAFF
CDR3 DNA: TGCGCCAGCAGCTTGGGTGCAGGGGAGGGCACTGAAGCTTTCTTT

V gene: TRBV28
D gene: TRBD2
J gene: TRBJ2-3
clone size: NA
CDR3 protein: CASSFWGGGTDTQYF
CDR3 DNA: TGTGCCAGCAGTTTCTGGGGCGGGGGAACAGATACGCAGTATTTT